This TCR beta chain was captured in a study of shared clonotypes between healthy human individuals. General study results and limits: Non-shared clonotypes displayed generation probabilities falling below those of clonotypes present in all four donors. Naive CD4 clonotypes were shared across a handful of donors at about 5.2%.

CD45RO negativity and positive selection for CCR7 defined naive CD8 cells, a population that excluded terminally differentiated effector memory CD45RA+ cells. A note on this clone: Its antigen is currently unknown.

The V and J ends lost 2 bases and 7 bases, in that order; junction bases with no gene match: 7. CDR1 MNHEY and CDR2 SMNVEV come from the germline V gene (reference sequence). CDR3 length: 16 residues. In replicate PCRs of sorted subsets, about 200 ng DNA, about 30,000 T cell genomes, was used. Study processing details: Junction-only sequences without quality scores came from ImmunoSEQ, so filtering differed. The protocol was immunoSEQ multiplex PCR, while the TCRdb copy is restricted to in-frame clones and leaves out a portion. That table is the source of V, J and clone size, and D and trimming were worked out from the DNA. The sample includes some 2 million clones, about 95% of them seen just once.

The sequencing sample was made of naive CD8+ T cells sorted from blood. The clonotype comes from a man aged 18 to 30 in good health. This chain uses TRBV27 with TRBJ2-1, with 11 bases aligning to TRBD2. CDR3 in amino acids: CASSLVPGLAENEQFF. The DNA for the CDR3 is TGTGCCAGCAGTTTAGTACCGGGACTAGCGGAAAATGAGCAGTTCTTC.